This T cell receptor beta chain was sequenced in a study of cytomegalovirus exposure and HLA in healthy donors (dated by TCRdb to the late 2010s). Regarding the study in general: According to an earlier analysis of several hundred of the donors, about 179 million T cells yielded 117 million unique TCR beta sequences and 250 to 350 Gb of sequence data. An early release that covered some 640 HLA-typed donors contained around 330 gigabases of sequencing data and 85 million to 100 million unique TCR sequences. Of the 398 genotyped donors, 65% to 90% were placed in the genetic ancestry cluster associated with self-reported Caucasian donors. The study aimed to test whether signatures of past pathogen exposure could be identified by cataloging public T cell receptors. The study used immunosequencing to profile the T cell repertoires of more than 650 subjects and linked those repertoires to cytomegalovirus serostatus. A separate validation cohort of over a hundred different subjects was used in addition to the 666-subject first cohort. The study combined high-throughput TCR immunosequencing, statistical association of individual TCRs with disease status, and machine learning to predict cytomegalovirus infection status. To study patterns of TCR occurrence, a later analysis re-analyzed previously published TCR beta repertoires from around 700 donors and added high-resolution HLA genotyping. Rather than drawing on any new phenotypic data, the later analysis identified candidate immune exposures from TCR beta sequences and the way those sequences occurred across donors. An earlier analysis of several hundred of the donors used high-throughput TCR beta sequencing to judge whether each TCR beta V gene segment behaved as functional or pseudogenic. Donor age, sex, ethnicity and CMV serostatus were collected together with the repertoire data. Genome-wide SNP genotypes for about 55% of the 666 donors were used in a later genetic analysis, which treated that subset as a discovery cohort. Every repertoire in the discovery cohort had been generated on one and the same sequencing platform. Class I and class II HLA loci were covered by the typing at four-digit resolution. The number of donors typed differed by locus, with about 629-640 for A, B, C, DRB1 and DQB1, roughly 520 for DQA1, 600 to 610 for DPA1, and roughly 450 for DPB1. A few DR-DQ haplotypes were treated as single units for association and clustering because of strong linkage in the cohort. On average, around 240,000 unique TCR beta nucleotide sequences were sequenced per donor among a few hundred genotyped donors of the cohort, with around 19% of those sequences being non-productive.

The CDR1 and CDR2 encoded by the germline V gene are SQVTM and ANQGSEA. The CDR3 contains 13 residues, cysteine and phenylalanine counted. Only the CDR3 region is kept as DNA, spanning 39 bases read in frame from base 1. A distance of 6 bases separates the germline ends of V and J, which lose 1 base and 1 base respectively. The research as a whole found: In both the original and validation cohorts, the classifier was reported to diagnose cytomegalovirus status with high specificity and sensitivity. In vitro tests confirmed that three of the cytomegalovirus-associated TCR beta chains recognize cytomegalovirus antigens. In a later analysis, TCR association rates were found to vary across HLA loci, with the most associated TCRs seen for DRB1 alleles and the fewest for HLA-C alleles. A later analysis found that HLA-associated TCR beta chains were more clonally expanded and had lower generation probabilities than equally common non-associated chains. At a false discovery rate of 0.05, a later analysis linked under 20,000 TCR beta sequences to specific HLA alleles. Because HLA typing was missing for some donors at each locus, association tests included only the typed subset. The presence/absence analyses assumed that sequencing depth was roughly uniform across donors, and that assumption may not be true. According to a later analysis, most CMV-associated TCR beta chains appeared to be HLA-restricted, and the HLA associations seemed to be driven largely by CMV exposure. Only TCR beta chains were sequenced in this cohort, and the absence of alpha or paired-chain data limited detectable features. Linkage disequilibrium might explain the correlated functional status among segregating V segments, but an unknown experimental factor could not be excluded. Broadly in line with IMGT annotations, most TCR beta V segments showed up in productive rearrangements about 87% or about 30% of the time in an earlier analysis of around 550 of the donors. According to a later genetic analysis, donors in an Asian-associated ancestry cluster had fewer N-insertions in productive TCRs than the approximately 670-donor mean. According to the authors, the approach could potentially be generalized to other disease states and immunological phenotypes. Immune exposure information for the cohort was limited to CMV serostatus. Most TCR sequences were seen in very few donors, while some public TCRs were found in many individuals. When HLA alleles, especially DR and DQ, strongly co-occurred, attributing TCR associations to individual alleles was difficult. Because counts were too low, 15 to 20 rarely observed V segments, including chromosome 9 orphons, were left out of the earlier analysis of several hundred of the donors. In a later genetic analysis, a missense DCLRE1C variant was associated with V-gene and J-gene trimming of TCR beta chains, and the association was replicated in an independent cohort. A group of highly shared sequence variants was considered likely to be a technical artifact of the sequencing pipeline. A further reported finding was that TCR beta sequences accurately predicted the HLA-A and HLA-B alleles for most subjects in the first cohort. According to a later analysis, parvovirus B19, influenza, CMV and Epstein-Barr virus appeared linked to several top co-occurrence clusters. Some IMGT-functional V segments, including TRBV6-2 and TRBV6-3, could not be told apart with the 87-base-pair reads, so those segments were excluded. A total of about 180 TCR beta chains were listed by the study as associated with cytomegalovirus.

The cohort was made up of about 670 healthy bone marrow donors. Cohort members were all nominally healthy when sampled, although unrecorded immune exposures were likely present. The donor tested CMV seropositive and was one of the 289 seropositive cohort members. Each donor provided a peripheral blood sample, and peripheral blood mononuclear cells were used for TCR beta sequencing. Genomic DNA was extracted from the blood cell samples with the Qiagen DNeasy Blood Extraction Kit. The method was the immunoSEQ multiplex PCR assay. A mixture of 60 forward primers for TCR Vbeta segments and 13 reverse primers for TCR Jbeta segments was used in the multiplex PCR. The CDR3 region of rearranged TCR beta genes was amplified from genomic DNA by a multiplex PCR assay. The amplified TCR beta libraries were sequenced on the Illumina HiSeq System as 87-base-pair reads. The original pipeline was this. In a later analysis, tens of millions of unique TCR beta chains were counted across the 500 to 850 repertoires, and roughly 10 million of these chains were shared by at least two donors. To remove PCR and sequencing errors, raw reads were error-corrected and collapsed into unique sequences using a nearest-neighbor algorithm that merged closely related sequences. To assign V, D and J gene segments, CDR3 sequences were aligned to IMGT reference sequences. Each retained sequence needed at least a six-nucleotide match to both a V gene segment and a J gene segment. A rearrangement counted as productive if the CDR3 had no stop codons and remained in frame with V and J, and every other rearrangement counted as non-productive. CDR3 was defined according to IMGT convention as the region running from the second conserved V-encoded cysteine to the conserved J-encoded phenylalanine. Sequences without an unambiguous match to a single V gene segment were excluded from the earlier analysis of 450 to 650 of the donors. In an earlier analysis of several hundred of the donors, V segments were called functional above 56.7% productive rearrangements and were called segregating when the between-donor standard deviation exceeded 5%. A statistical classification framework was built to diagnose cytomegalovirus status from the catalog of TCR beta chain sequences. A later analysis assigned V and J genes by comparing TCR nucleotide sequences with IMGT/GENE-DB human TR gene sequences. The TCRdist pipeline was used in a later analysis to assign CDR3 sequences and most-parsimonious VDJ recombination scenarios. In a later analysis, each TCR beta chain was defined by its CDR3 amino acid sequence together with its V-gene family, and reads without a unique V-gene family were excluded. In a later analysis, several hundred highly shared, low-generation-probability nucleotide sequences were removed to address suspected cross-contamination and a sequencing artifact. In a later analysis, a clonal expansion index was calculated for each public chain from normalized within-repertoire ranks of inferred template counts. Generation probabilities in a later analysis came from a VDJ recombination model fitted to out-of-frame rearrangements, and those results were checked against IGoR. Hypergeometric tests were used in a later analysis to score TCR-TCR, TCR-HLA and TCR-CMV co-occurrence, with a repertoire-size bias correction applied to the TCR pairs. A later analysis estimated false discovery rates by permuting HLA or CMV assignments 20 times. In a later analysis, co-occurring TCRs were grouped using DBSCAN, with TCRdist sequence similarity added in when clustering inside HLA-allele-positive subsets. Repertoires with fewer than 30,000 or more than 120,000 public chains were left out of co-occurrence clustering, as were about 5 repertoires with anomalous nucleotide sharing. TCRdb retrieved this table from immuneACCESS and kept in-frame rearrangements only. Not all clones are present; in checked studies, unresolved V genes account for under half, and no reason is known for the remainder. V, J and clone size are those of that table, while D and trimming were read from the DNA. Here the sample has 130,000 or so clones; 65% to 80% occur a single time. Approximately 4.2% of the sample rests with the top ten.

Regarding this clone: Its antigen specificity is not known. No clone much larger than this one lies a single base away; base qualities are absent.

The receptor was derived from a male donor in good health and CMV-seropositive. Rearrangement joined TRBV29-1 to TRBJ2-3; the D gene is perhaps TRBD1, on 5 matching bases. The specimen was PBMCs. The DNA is TGCAGCGTTGAAGTCAGGGGCACAGATACGCAGTATTTT. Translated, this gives CSVEVRGTDTQYF.